The text below deals with one T cell receptor (beta chain). The data were taken from a study of blood T cell repertoires in COVID-19. The data were produced by immunoSEQ multiplex PCR, yet TCRdb's version contains in-frame clones alone and is incomplete. Of approximately 360,000 clones listed, roughly 80% are singletons. Those who participated ranged in age from roughly 18 to 89 years and resided in roughly 26 US areas. The clonotype was recovered from a woman in her fifties or sixties who had recovered from COVID-19. Sequencing was carried out using PBMCs or T cells enriched from blood (not recorded which).

This chain's CDR3 is CASSLAIQGLGAEAFF. CDR3 bases: TGTGCCAGCAGCCTCGCCATACAGGGGTTAGGCGCTGAAGCTTTCTTT. This chain connects TRBV7-6 to TRBJ1-1, with 7 bases fitting TRBD1. CDR1 is SGHVS and CDR2 is FNYEAQ in the germline V gene. The CDR3 extends over 16 amino acids. V shed 5 bases, J shed 6 bases, and the junction held 15 bases outside the gene matches.